The clone carrying this TCR delta chain has just a few counts. TCRdb attributes to this sequence the protein of a much larger clone, which differs from the DNA translation at residue 3; a read error is likely, and the protein displayed is translated from the DNA. This specimen belongs to a study of γδ T cells in repeated Plasmodium falciparum infection. Flow sorting of PBMC yielded separate Vgamma9/Vdelta2+ and Vdelta2-negative gammadelta T cell populations for bulk repertoire analysis. TCRdb ran CATT on the multiplex PCR reads. The profile shows 90,000 or so delta-chain clones, approximately 1% of them singletons. The CDR3 covers 19 residues. Germline V gene sequence: CDR1 GEAIGNYY, CDR2 EKD.

The source is a pool of human donors (malaria-infected and uninfected, not separated). The sample was gamma-delta T cells from blood. The genes are TRDV2 and TRDJ3, with TRDD3 matching over 9 bases. No J gene was available from TCRdb, and it was assigned here by a germline match of the DNA. The CDR3 DNA reads as TGTGCCCGTGACACCGTTTTGGGGGATAGCTCCTGGGACACCCGACAGATGTTTTTC. Its protein is CARDTVLGDSSWDTRQMFF.